The 17 T cell receptor beta chains below come from one sample, sequenced in a study of CXCR3-negative and CXCR3-positive naive CD8 T cells. The TRB libraries of cDNA were built by UMI-labeled 5' RACE. TCRdb reworked the 5' RACE reads into one entry per CDR3 protein, no DNA. This listing includes 84,000 or so distinct CDR3 sequences. The specimen was naive CXCR3- CD8+ T cells from blood. The subset: CD45RO-CCR7+CD27+CD95- naive CD8+ T cells lacking CXCR3 (TNR3-). The receptors derive from a human donor in good health. Some clones in this sample may be carry-over from other donors' samples.

This sequence joins TRBV7-3 and TRBJ2-6. CDR3 size: 13 residues. Germline V gene data show CDR1 as SGHTA and CDR2 as FQGTGA. The CDR3 reads CASRPSGANVLTF. The whole variable domain, filled in from reference TRBV7-3 and TRBJ2-6, reads GAGVSQTPSNKVTEKGKYVELRCDPISGHTALYWYRQSLGQGPEFLIYFQGTGAADDSGLPNDRFFAVRPEGSVSTLKIQRTERGDSAVYLCASRPSGANVLTFGAGSRLTVL.

The V call is TRBV12-5, the J call TRBJ2-7. The CDR3 has 12 amino acids. Germline CDR1 and CDR2: LGHNT and FRNRAP. The CDR3 protein is CASGSNSYEQYF.

V usage is TRBV7-9 and J usage is TRBJ2-1. The length of the CDR3 is 13 residues. CDR1 is SEHNR, CDR2 FQNEAQ, per germline (reference sequence). CDR3 amino acids: CASSLVGYNEQFF. Complete variable domain (other parts from reference TRBV7-9 and TRBJ2-1): DTGVSQNPRHKITKRGQNVTFRCDPISEHNRLYWYRQTLGQGPEFLTYFQNEAQLEKSRLLSDRFSAERPKGSFSTLEIQRTEQGDSAMYLCASSLVGYNEQFFGPGTRLTVL.

This chain links TRBV9 with TRBJ2-5; lacking DNA, the TRBD1 call made by TCRdb goes unchecked. This CDR3 comprises 14 residues. The V gene's germline CDR1 is SGDLS and CDR2 YYNGEE. CDR3 in amino acids: CASSVGGVVETQYF.

The chain recombines TRBV10-1 with TRBJ2-1. Germline V lookup: CDR1 WNHNN, CDR2 SYGVQD (reference sequence). CDR3 length equals 13 residues. The CDR3 sequence is CASSPIDVYEQFF.

The V gene is TRBV29-1, the J gene TRBJ2-7; TCRdb's D call, TRBD2, is unchecked because there is no DNA. Germline V CDR1 and CDR2: SQVTM, ANQGSEA. The CDR3 loop spans 15 amino acids. CDR3 region: CSVRTSGRFSYEQYF.

The chain combines TRBV4-3 with TRBJ2-7; TCRdb's assignment of TRBD2 cannot be checked, as there is no DNA. Germline V gene sequence: CDR1 LGHNA, CDR2 YSLEER. The CDR3 loop spans 15 amino acids. CDR3 region: CASSQEDSGKYEQYF.

This chain connects TRBV29-1 to TRBJ2-7; TCRdb's D call, TRBD2, is unchecked because there is no DNA. The CDR3 runs 13 residues. The germline V gene encodes CDR1 SQVTM and CDR2 ANQGSEA. CDR3 residues: CSVVVPLAGEQYF.

The rearrangement uses TRBV20-1 and TRBJ2-3; there is no DNA to check the TCRdb D call of TRBD1. Germline V gene lookup returns CDR1 DFQATT and CDR2 SNEGSKA (reference sequence). The length of the CDR3 is 18 residues. The CDR3 loop reads CSARGAGVERVFTDTQYF.

This rearrangement joins TRBV9 to TRBJ2-3; checking the TCRdb D call of TRBD2 is not possible without DNA. The germline V gene has CDR1 SGDLS and CDR2 YYNGEE. This CDR3 is built from 16 residues. CDR3 sequence: CASSEHSGGQADTQYF.

The gene calls are TRBV4-1 and TRBJ1-1; TCRdb picks TRBD1, but there is no DNA to check that call. Germline V lookup: CDR1 MGHRA, CDR2 YSYEKL. This CDR3 has 15 residues. CDR3 loop: CASSQDGGRVTEAFF.

V is TRBV6-5 and J is TRBJ2-7; the D call of TRBD1 rests on TCRdb alone, since no DNA is present to check it. Germline lookup yields CDR1 MNHEY and CDR2 SVGAGI. There are 12 residues in the CDR3. The chain's CDR3 is CASRPGPYEQYF.

CDR3 in amino acids: CSVGGLQSSYNEQFF. The V and J genes are TRBV29-1 and TRBJ2-1; absent DNA, TCRdb's TRBD2 call cannot be checked. Per germline, CDR1 SQVTM and CDR2 ANQGSEA. The CDR3 sequence is 15 residues long.

This chain joins TRBV29-1 and TRBJ2-7. Germline CDR1 is SQVTM and CDR2 is ANQGSEA. This CDR3 is 15 amino acids long. CDR3: CSVYVLDKGPYEQYF.

The chain recombines TRBV4-3 with TRBJ2-1; the TRBD2 assignment by TCRdb is unverifiable without DNA. The CDR3 spans 17 residues. CDR1 is LGHNA, CDR2 YSLEER, per germline. CDR3 region: CASSQDPAGGSYNEQFF.

The chain has TRBV24-1 and TRBJ2-3; TCRdb proposes TRBD2, but this gene call is untestable without DNA. Germline CDR1 reads KGHDR; CDR2 reads SFDVKD. There are 13 residues in the CDR3. CDR3 protein: CATRTPGTDTQYF.

This chain links TRBV20-1 with TRBJ2-7; the TCRdb D gene call, TRBD2, has no DNA to confirm it. Germline CDR1 and CDR2: DFQATT and SNEGSKA (reference sequence). The CDR3 spans 14 residues. CDR3 region: CSARDLEGYYEQYF.